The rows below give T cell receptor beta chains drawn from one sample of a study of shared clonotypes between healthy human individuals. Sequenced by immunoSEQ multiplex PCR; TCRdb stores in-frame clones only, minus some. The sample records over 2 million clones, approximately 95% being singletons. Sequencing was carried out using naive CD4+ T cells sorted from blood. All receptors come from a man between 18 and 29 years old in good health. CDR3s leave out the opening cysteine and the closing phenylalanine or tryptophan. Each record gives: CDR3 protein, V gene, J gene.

cdr3_aa: SVGGTESDTEAF
v_call: TRBV29-1
j_call: TRBJ1-1

cdr3_aa: ASSLVVAGERREQY
v_call: TRBV7-9
j_call: TRBJ2-7

cdr3_aa: ASRELAGESGANVLT
v_call: TRBV6-1
j_call: TRBJ2-6

cdr3_aa: AWSVGLVVGEQF
v_call: TRBV30
j_call: TRBJ2-1

cdr3_aa: ASSELSGTPVEQY
v_call: TRBV25-1
j_call: TRBJ2-7

cdr3_aa: ASSELRANTGELF
v_call: TRBV2
j_call: TRBJ2-2

cdr3_aa: ASRTGSNQPQH
v_call: TRBV6-1
j_call: TRBJ1-5

cdr3_aa: ASTQSMWGEKLF
v_call: TRBV6-1
j_call: TRBJ1-4

cdr3_aa: ASSVAEDTQY
v_call: TRBV9
j_call: TRBJ2-3

cdr3_aa: ASSQDGGGGRADTQY
v_call: TRBV4-1
j_call: TRBJ2-3

cdr3_aa: AISGTSGDTQY
v_call: TRBV10-3
j_call: TRBJ2-3

cdr3_aa: ASSLDALGITGNTIY
v_call: TRBV5-1
j_call: TRBJ1-3

cdr3_aa: SGLTGDRYEQY
v_call: TRBV29-1
j_call: .

cdr3_aa: ASSFFGTGAFLWAGSEAF
v_call: TRBV5-5
j_call: TRBJ1-1

cdr3_aa: ASSFRQVGSGELF
v_call: TRBV27
j_call: TRBJ2-2

cdr3_aa: ASSYTGGAETQY
v_call: TRBV5-1
j_call: TRBJ2-5

cdr3_aa: ATAGMVNIQY
v_call: TRBV2
j_call: TRBJ2-4

cdr3_aa: ASSFVVGGRAPGELF
v_call: TRBV5-4
j_call: TRBJ2-2

cdr3_aa: ASSPDGLASGSYEQY
v_call: TRBV5-1
j_call: TRBJ2-7

cdr3_aa: ASSHSSLGQVQETQY
v_call: TRBV4-1
j_call: TRBJ2-5

cdr3_aa: ASPGGDNEKLF
v_call: TRBV4-2
j_call: TRBJ1-4

cdr3_aa: ASGSGSAAGAGELF
v_call: TRBV19
j_call: TRBJ2-2

cdr3_aa: AWNGGTSNQPQH
v_call: TRBV30
j_call: TRBJ1-5

cdr3_aa: ASSLVLTGELF
v_call: TRBV5-4
j_call: TRBJ2-2

cdr3_aa: ASPEQY
v_call: TRBV21-1
j_call: TRBJ2-7

cdr3_aa: ASSEPNYEQY
v_call: TRBV6-1
j_call: TRBJ2-7

cdr3_aa: ASSFGGGTEAF
v_call: TRBV11-2
j_call: TRBJ1-1

cdr3_aa: ASSEGLKGYT
v_call: TRBV6-1
j_call: TRBJ1-2

cdr3_aa: ASSPVGFNEQY
v_call: TRBV18
j_call: TRBJ2-7

cdr3_aa: ASSLTRGQKAF
v_call: TRBV7-3
j_call: TRBJ1-1

cdr3_aa: ARTRGPQH
v_call: TRBV10-1
j_call: TRBJ1-5

cdr3_aa: ASSLTIQEKLF
v_call: TRBV11-1
j_call: TRBJ1-4

cdr3_aa: ASSSQLASNEQF
v_call: TRBV18
j_call: TRBJ2-1

cdr3_aa: ASSQGASGGASHEQY
v_call: TRBV4-1
j_call: TRBJ2-7

cdr3_aa: ASSLGWGVGQGSSPLH
v_call: TRBV7-6
j_call: TRBJ1-6

cdr3_aa: ASSYSGPNQPQH
v_call: TRBV6-6
j_call: TRBJ1-5

cdr3_aa: ATQSGRLHSPLH
v_call: TRBV6-5
j_call: TRBJ1-6

cdr3_aa: ASSLRGGPDTQY
v_call: TRBV28
j_call: TRBJ2-3

cdr3_aa: ASSPIKAGGTGELF
v_call: TRBV7-2
j_call: TRBJ2-2

cdr3_aa: ASSPDRDGYT
v_call: TRBV18
j_call: TRBJ1-2

cdr3_aa: ASRPGLAVDTQY
v_call: TRBV6-6
j_call: TRBJ2-3

cdr3_aa: ASSKGQGADTEAF
v_call: TRBV5-1
j_call: TRBJ1-1

cdr3_aa: ASSPGLATSSYEQY
v_call: TRBV18
j_call: TRBJ2-7

cdr3_aa: AISESAFYGYT
v_call: TRBV10-3
j_call: TRBJ1-2

cdr3_aa: ASSELDSTNTGELF
v_call: TRBV25-1
j_call: TRBJ2-2

cdr3_aa: ASSSFPGRSSYEQY
v_call: TRBV28
j_call: TRBJ2-7

cdr3_aa: ASSPEQGLVRDEQY
v_call: TRBV18
j_call: TRBJ2-7

cdr3_aa: ASTSPPGGGAPDTQY
v_call: TRBV7-9
j_call: TRBJ2-3